A selection of T cell receptor beta chains follows, all from one sample in a study of sequential checkpoint blockade in melanoma. Assay: immunoSEQ multiplex PCR; the TCRdb copy retains only in-frame clones and omits some. Of 40,000 or so clones listed, around 32% are singletons. The specimen was tumor tissue (inferred from file names), collected from a patient given nivolumab and ipilimumab in sequence. Receptors originate from a human donor with melanoma. Both conserved end residues are part of each CDR3. Each record gives: clone size, V gene, D gene, CDR3 length, J gene, CDR3 protein, CDR3 DNA. The D gene is left open where the match is weak. The size of a clone is reported for some rows only, either as once, few or many, or as a class for expanded clones.

clone_size: NA; v_call: TRBV30; d_call: TRBD2; cdr3_length: 13; j_call: TRBJ2-7; cdr3_aa: CAWASGGLYEQYF; cdr3_nt: TGTGCCTGGGCTAGCGGGGGGCTATACGAGCAGTACTTC
clone_size: NA; v_call: TRBV6-8; d_call: NA; cdr3_length: 15; j_call: TRBJ1-6; cdr3_aa: CASSTRGASDSPLHF; cdr3_nt: TGTGCCAGCAGTACCCGGGGCGCCAGTGATTCACCCCTCCACTTT
clone_size: few; v_call: TRBV28; d_call: TRBD1; cdr3_length: 15; j_call: TRBJ1-2; cdr3_aa: CASSTFGQGNYGYTF; cdr3_nt: TGTGCCAGCAGCACCTTCGGACAGGGCAACTATGGCTACACCTTC
clone_size: NA; v_call: TRBV6-8; d_call: NA; cdr3_length: 13; j_call: TRBJ1-1; cdr3_aa: CASSTPGGSEAFF; cdr3_nt: TGTGCCAGCAGTACTCCGGGGGGCTCTGAAGCTTTCTTT
clone_size: NA; v_call: TRBV5-1; d_call: TRBD2; cdr3_length: 16; j_call: TRBJ2-5; cdr3_aa: CASSSTSGGEQETQYF; cdr3_nt: TGCGCCAGCAGCTCCACTAGCGGGGGGGAACAAGAGACCCAGTACTTC
clone_size: NA; v_call: TRBV9; d_call: NA; cdr3_length: 13; j_call: TRBJ1-2; cdr3_aa: CASSPYRESGYTF; cdr3_nt: TGTGCCAGCAGCCCGTACAGGGAGAGTGGCTACACCTTC
clone_size: NA; v_call: TRBV30; d_call: NA; cdr3_length: 17; j_call: TRBJ1-3; cdr3_aa: CAWSVKRTVSSGNTIYF; cdr3_nt: TGTGCCTGGAGTGTTAAGAGGACAGTGAGCTCTGGAAACACCATATATTTT
clone_size: NA; v_call: TRBV11-3; d_call: TRBD1; cdr3_length: 15; j_call: TRBJ2-1; cdr3_aa: CASSPDRVRANEQFF; cdr3_nt: TGTGCCAGCAGCCCGGACAGGGTCCGCGCCAATGAGCAGTTCTTC
clone_size: few; v_call: TRBV6-8; d_call: NA; cdr3_length: 14; j_call: TRBJ1-4; cdr3_aa: CASKQGETREKLFF; cdr3_nt: TGTGCCAGCAAACAAGGGGAGACTAGAGAAAAACTGTTTTTT
clone_size: few; v_call: TRBV9; d_call: NA; cdr3_length: 15; j_call: TRBJ1-2; cdr3_aa: CASSVEGTTNYGYTF; cdr3_nt: TGTGCCAGCAGCGTCGAGGGGACAACTAACTATGGCTACACCTTC
clone_size: NA; v_call: TRBV6-8; d_call: NA; cdr3_length: 16; j_call: TRBJ1-2; cdr3_aa: CASRRRVEQASYGYTF; cdr3_nt: TGTGCCAGCCGGAGGAGGGTCGAGCAGGCGAGCTATGGCTACACCTTC
clone_size: few; v_call: TRBV7-1; d_call: NA; cdr3_length: 13; j_call: TRBJ1-4; cdr3_aa: CASSRSTNEKLFF; cdr3_nt: TGTGCCAGCAGCAGATCAACTAATGAAAAACTGTTTTTT
clone_size: few; v_call: TRBV11-3; d_call: NA; cdr3_length: 16; j_call: TRBJ2-2; cdr3_aa: CASSSTSAPGVGELFF; cdr3_nt: TGTGCCAGCAGCTCAACGTCGGCGCCAGGCGTTGGGGAGCTGTTTTTT
clone_size: few; v_call: TRBV10-3; d_call: NA; cdr3_length: 13; j_call: TRBJ1-5; cdr3_aa: CASRDPDRQPQHF; cdr3_nt: TGTGCCAGCCGGGACCCAGACAGGCAGCCCCAGCATTTT
clone_size: NA; v_call: TRBV5-1; d_call: TRBD2; cdr3_length: 17; j_call: TRBJ2-1; cdr3_aa: CASSPIGVGTTYNEQFF; cdr3_nt: TGCGCCAGCAGCCCGATCGGAGTCGGGACTACCTACAATGAGCAGTTCTTC
clone_size: NA; v_call: TRBV12-5; d_call: TRBD1; cdr3_length: 11; j_call: TRBJ2-7; cdr3_aa: CANSDRDRGYF; cdr3_nt: TGTGCTAATTCAGACCGGGACAGGGGGTACTTC
clone_size: NA; v_call: TRBV5-8; d_call: NA; cdr3_length: 13; j_call: TRBJ1-5; cdr3_aa: CASSYNMNQPQHF; cdr3_nt: TGTGCTAGCAGCTATAACATGAATCAGCCCCAGCATTTT
clone_size: NA; v_call: TRBV5-1; d_call: NA; cdr3_length: 15; j_call: TRBJ2-3; cdr3_aa: CASSRTGGPTDTQYF; cdr3_nt: TGCGCCAGCAGCCGGACAGGAGGGCCCACAGATACGCAGTATTTT
clone_size: few; v_call: TRBV6-8; d_call: TRBD1; cdr3_length: 13; j_call: TRBJ1-1; cdr3_aa: CASLGQGGTEAFF; cdr3_nt: TGTGCCAGCTTGGGACAGGGGGGTACTGAAGCTTTCTTT
clone_size: NA; v_call: TRBV30; d_call: TRBD1; cdr3_length: 15; j_call: TRBJ2-3; cdr3_aa: CAWSVWTGSSDTQYF; cdr3_nt: TGTGCCTGGAGTGTCTGGACAGGTTCCTCGGATACGCAGTATTTT
clone_size: NA; v_call: TRBV11-3; d_call: NA; cdr3_length: 14; j_call: TRBJ2-2; cdr3_aa: CASRVQQNTGELFF; cdr3_nt: TGTGCCAGCCGGGTCCAACAGAACACCGGGGAGCTGTTTTTT
clone_size: few; v_call: TRBV6-8; d_call: NA; cdr3_length: 15; j_call: TRBJ2-7; cdr3_aa: CASSFLWGIPQEQYF; cdr3_nt: TGTGCCAGCAGTTTTCTTTGGGGGATTCCTCAAGAGCAGTACTTC
clone_size: few; v_call: TRBV6-8; d_call: TRBD2; cdr3_length: 15; j_call: TRBJ2-3; cdr3_aa: CASRGLPLSTDTQYF; cdr3_nt: TGTGCCAGCAGGGGACTACCCCTAAGCACAGATACGCAGTATTTT
clone_size: few; v_call: TRBV28; d_call: TRBD1; cdr3_length: 15; j_call: TRBJ1-6; cdr3_aa: CASRSSGTANSPLHF; cdr3_nt: TGTGCCAGCAGGTCATCCGGGACAGCTAATTCACCCCTCCACTTT
clone_size: few; v_call: TRBV4-1; d_call: NA; cdr3_length: 17; j_call: TRBJ2-5; cdr3_aa: CASSQARLGTTLETQYF; cdr3_nt: TGCGCCAGCAGCCAAGCCCGGCTAGGCACCACCCTAGAGACCCAGTACTTC
clone_size: few; v_call: TRBV6-8; d_call: NA; cdr3_length: 18; j_call: TRBJ1-6; cdr3_aa: CASSYTATGSESISPLHF; cdr3_nt: TGTGCCAGCAGTTACACGGCTACAGGGTCAGAATCAATATCACCCCTCCACTTT
clone_size: NA; v_call: TRBV12-5; d_call: NA; cdr3_length: 12; j_call: TRBJ2-2; cdr3_aa: CAVGRNTGELFF; cdr3_nt: TGTGCCGTCGGGCGGAACACCGGGGAGCTGTTTTTT
clone_size: few; v_call: TRBV6-8; d_call: NA; cdr3_length: 14; j_call: TRBJ1-1; cdr3_aa: CASSYRELNTEAFF; cdr3_nt: TGTGCCAGCAGTTACCGGGAGTTGAACACTGAAGCTTTCTTT
clone_size: NA; v_call: TRBV19; d_call: NA; cdr3_length: 12; j_call: TRBJ2-2; cdr3_aa: CASSRGTGELFF; cdr3_nt: TGTGCCAGTAGTAGGGGAACCGGGGAGCTGTTTTTT
clone_size: NA; v_call: TRBV18; d_call: TRBD1; cdr3_length: 16; j_call: TRBJ2-7; cdr3_aa: CASSPPSAGGGDEQYF; cdr3_nt: TGTGCCAGCTCACCCCCCTCGGCAGGGGGCGGGGACGAGCAGTACTTC
clone_size: NA; v_call: TRBV18; d_call: NA; cdr3_length: 15; j_call: TRBJ2-5; cdr3_aa: CASSPPAGGQETQYF; cdr3_nt: TGTGCCAGCTCACCACCGGCGGGCGGCCAAGAGACCCAGTACTTC
clone_size: few; v_call: TRBV6-8; d_call: NA; cdr3_length: 13; j_call: TRBJ1-5; cdr3_aa: CASSRRVREPQHF; cdr3_nt: TGTGCCAGCAGCCGACGGGTAAGGGAGCCCCAGCATTTT
clone_size: few; v_call: TRBV11-3; d_call: NA; cdr3_length: 15; j_call: TRBJ1-1; cdr3_aa: CASSAEDGLNTEAFF; cdr3_nt: TGTGCTAGCAGCGCGGAGGACGGGCTGAACACTGAAGCTTTCTTT
clone_size: many; v_call: TRBV11-3; d_call: TRBD2; cdr3_length: 15; j_call: TRBJ2-7; cdr3_aa: CASSETSGRASEQYF; cdr3_nt: TGTGCCAGCAGCGAGACTAGCGGGAGGGCCAGCGAGCAGTACTTC
clone_size: NA; v_call: TRBV29-1; d_call: NA; cdr3_length: 13; j_call: TRBJ1-1; cdr3_aa: CSVKLGLNTEAFF; cdr3_nt: TGCAGCGTAAAACTAGGTTTGAACACTGAAGCTTTCTTT
clone_size: NA; v_call: TRBV11-3; d_call: NA; cdr3_length: 15; j_call: TRBJ2-6; cdr3_aa: CASSVKYSGANVLTF; cdr3_nt: TGTGCCAGCAGCGTCAAATACTCTGGGGCCAACGTCCTGACTTTC
clone_size: NA; v_call: TRBV19; d_call: TRBD2; cdr3_length: 15; j_call: TRBJ2-7; cdr3_aa: CASTTSGRESYEQYF; cdr3_nt: TGTGCCAGTACCACCAGCGGGAGGGAGTCCTACGAGCAGTACTTC
clone_size: NA; v_call: TRBV30; d_call: TRBD2; cdr3_length: 15; j_call: TRBJ2-5; cdr3_aa: CAWSGLAGGRETQYF; cdr3_nt: TGTGCCTGGAGTGGACTAGCGGGGGGGCGGGAGACCCAGTACTTC
clone_size: NA; v_call: TRBV28; d_call: TRBD1; cdr3_length: 16; j_call: TRBJ2-6; cdr3_aa: CASSKGGAPGANVLTF; cdr3_nt: TGTGCCAGCAGTAAAGGGGGCGCCCCTGGGGCCAACGTCCTGACTTTC
clone_size: NA; v_call: TRBV28; d_call: NA; cdr3_length: 17; j_call: TRBJ1-1; cdr3_aa: CASSLYSAGERNTEAFF; cdr3_nt: TGTGCCAGCAGTTTATACTCTGCAGGGGAGAGGAACACTGAAGCTTTCTTT
clone_size: NA; v_call: TRBV11-3; d_call: NA; cdr3_length: 16; j_call: TRBJ2-2; cdr3_aa: CASSLETGTNTGELFF; cdr3_nt: TGTGCCAGCAGCTTAGAAACAGGGACGAACACCGGGGAGCTGTTTTTT
clone_size: NA; v_call: TRBV5-1; d_call: TRBD1; cdr3_length: 16; j_call: TRBJ1-6; cdr3_aa: CASSLNRGQENSPLHF; cdr3_nt: TGCGCCAGCAGCTTGAATCGCGGACAGGAGAATTCACCCCTCCACTTT
clone_size: NA; v_call: TRBV28; d_call: NA; cdr3_length: 16; j_call: TRBJ1-4; cdr3_aa: CASSLGRVFQREKLFF; cdr3_nt: TGTGCCAGCAGTTTAGGCCGCGTTTTCCAGCGGGAAAAACTGTTTTTT
clone_size: NA; v_call: TRBV7-1; d_call: NA; cdr3_length: 13; j_call: TRBJ2-1; cdr3_aa: CASSLSGQQEQFF; cdr3_nt: TGTGCCAGCAGCTTATCAGGCCAGCAGGAGCAGTTCTTC
clone_size: few; v_call: TRBV6-8; d_call: TRBD1; cdr3_length: 15; j_call: TRBJ2-7; cdr3_aa: CASSIRPGTGVEQYF; cdr3_nt: TGTGCCAGCAGCATTCGTCCCGGGACAGGGGTCGAGCAGTACTTC
clone_size: few; v_call: TRBV7-1; d_call: NA; cdr3_length: 13; j_call: TRBJ2-7; cdr3_aa: CASSLQASYEQYF; cdr3_nt: TGTGCCAGCAGTCTACAGGCCTCCTACGAGCAGTACTTC
clone_size: NA; v_call: TRBV9; d_call: TRBD2; cdr3_length: 17; j_call: TRBJ2-3; cdr3_aa: CASSGAGGRQGTDTQYF; cdr3_nt: TGTGCCAGCAGCGGGGCGGGGGGGCGTCAAGGCACAGATACGCAGTATTTT
clone_size: few; v_call: TRBV30; d_call: TRBD2; cdr3_length: 14; j_call: TRBJ2-7; cdr3_aa: CAWSTAGGTYEQYF; cdr3_nt: TGTGCCTGGAGTACAGCGGGAGGAACCTACGAGCAGTACTTC
clone_size: NA; v_call: TRBV6-8; d_call: NA; cdr3_length: 14; j_call: TRBJ2-1; cdr3_aa: CASSVGGSYNEQFF; cdr3_nt: TGTGCCAGCAGTGTGGGCGGCTCCTACAATGAGCAGTTCTTC
clone_size: few; v_call: TRBV11-3; d_call: TRBD2; cdr3_length: 17; j_call: TRBJ2-7; cdr3_aa: CASSTNPGVAGENEQYF; cdr3_nt: TGTGCCAGCAGCACGAACCCTGGGGTAGCGGGAGAGAACGAGCAGTACTTC
clone_size: NA; v_call: TRBV18; d_call: NA; cdr3_length: 12; j_call: TRBJ2-5; cdr3_aa: CASSPFSETQYF; cdr3_nt: TGTGCCAGCTCACCGTTTTCGGAGACCCAGTACTTC